One sample yielded the 26 T cell receptor beta chains listed below, sequenced in a study of T cells in Graves' hyperthyroidism and ophthalmopathy. TCR beta CDR3 regions were amplified from RNA. Primed by the HTBI set, a first-round RT-PCR was run on the TCR CDR3. Via MiXCR, TCRdb re-called the multiplex PCR reads, giving one row per CDR3 protein. Here the sample spans 610,000 or so distinct CDR3 sequences, 40% to 55% being singletons. Sequenced material: peripheral blood or thyroid tissue (not recorded which). These receptors originate from a woman aged 18-29 years with Graves' hyperthyroidism.

The chain couples TRBV20-1 to TRBJ2-7; 12 nucleotides match TRBD2. V shed 3 bases, J shed 4 bases, and the junction held 7 bases outside the gene matches. This CDR3 has 15 residues. Germline CDR1 and CDR2: DFQATT and SNEGSKA (reference sequence). The CDR3 DNA follows: TGCAGTGCTAGCCCTAGCGGGAGGGGTACTTACGAGCAGTACTTC. It translates to CSASPSGRGTYEQYF.

This clonotype was seen repeatedly, ten times or more. V is TRBV7-8 and J is TRBJ1-2; 9 bases align to TRBD1. The germline gives CDR1 SGHVS, CDR2 FQNEAQ. Losses at the gene ends were 1 base for V and 8 bases for J; bases not matched to a gene: 8. The CDR3 is 15 amino acids. DNA for the CDR3: TGTGCCAGCAGCTTAGGGGTACAGGGGGCGGGGGGCTACACCTTC. Its translation: CASSLGVQGAGGYTF.

Ten or more counts support this clonotype. The rearrangement joins TRBV7-2 to TRBJ2-7; 7 positions match TRBD2. The CDR3 runs 13 residues. J gave up 3 bases and V 11 bases, and 10 bases lay outside the gene matches. Germline-derived CDR1 and CDR2 are SGHTA and FQGNSA. CDR3 nucleotide sequence: TGTGCCGGGAGTATGGGACTAATCTACGAGCAGTACTTC. It codes for CAGSMGLIYEQYF.

This clonotype was detected ten times or more. The chain is built from TRBV7-8 and TRBJ2-7; no definite D call. This CDR3 region has 12 residues. With 4 bases removed from V and 4 bases from J, the gap between germline ends came to 8 bases. CDR1 and CDR2 from the germline V gene are SGHVS and FQNEAQ. CDR3 bases: TGTGCCAGCAGCTCCTACGGGTACGAGCAGTACTTC. Protein product: CASSSYGYEQYF.

The V gene is TRBV6-5, the J gene TRBJ2-7; TRBD2 matches at 11 bases. This CDR3 has 16 amino acids. Trimming removed 6 bases from V and 1 base from J; junction bases left unmatched: 8. CDR1 is MNHEY and CDR2 is SVGAGI in the germline V gene. The CDR3 loop reads CASSPGTSGLSYEQYF. In nucleotides, the CDR3 is TGTGCCAGCAGCCCCGGGACTAGCGGACTGTCCTACGAGCAGTACTTC.

The table lists this clonotype with a count of one. J is TRBJ1-1 and V is TRBV7-9; D is uncertain. V was shortened by 3 bases and J by 0 bases, with 17 bases between the two germline ends. The V gene's germline CDR1 is SEHNR and CDR2 FQNEAQ (reference sequence). This CDR3 region has 17 residues. For the CDR3, the DNA is TGTGCCAGCAGCTTGGAGGTAATCGCGATACTGAACACTGAAGCTTTCTTT. Protein: CASSLEVIAILNTEAFF.

This clonotype was counted at least ten times. J is TRBJ2-5 and V is TRBV20-1, with D possibly being TRBD1 or TRBD2 (5 bases each). The CDR3 sequence is 15 residues long. The germline V gene encodes CDR1 DFQATT and CDR2 SNEGSKA (reference sequence). Trimming removed 3 bases from V and 1 base from J, with 15 bases in between. CDR3 nucleotide sequence: TGCAGTGCTAGTTCTCCCGGGACCCTCCAAGAGACCCAGTACTTC. Residues: CSASSPGTLQETQYF.

Points on this clonotype: A much larger clone lies a single base off, so this may be a read error. This sequence joins TRBV7-7 and TRBJ2-5; D is perhaps TRBD2 (7 bases). Germline V gene lookup returns CDR1 SSHAT and CDR2 FNYEAQ (reference sequence). The CDR3 consists of 13 residues. The CDR3 region is CATARGGQETQCF. CDR3 sequence (DNA): TGTGCTACCGCGAGGGGGGGCCAAGAGACCCAGTGCTTC.

V usage is TRBV29-1 and J usage is TRBJ1-4; D perhaps matches TRBD1 (5 bases). The CDR3 is 12 amino acids. In germline, CDR1 is SQVTM, CDR2 ANQGSEA. Trimming removed 8 bases from V and 10 bases from J, with 17 bases in between. The CDR3 reads CSLGGTVGKLFF. CDR3 nucleotides: TGCAGCTTAGGTGGGACCGTTGGAAAACTGTTTTTT.

Concerning this clonotype itself: The junction does not match germline at one end; this may be a read error. This chain links TRBV29-1 with TRBJ1-2, with TRBD1 matching over 10 bases. Germline CDR1 reads SQVTM; CDR2 reads ANQGSEA. This CDR3 has 13 amino acids. The CDR3: CSVRDRGDYGYTF. CDR3 nucleotides: TGCAGCGTGAGGGACAGGGGTGACTACGGCTACACCTTC.

The chain has TRBV20-1 and TRBJ2-5; D remains ambiguous. This CDR3 is built from 13 residues. The germline V gene encodes CDR1 DFQATT and CDR2 SNEGSKA (reference sequence). The germline V and J ends were trimmed by 1 base and 5 bases, with 11 bases remaining between them. In DNA form, the CDR3 reads TGCAGTGCTAGAGGTTATCGTTCGGAGACCCAGTACTTC. The encoded protein is CSARGYRSETQYF.

There are many counts of this clonotype. V and J are TRBV7-8 and TRBJ1-1; D gene ambiguous. With 2 bases removed from V and 0 bases from J, the gap between germline ends came to 7 bases. This CDR3 is 14 amino acids long. The germline CDR1 and CDR2 sequences are SGHVS and FQNEAQ. The CDR3 protein is CASSLIQMNTEAFF. CDR3 nucleotide sequence: TGTGCCAGCAGCTTAATCCAGATGAACACTGAAGCTTTCTTT.

Concerning this clonotype: The junction shows a germline mismatch at one end, possibly a read error. The V gene is TRBV10-3, the J gene TRBJ1-2, with D possibly TRBD1 on 6 matching bases. The CDR3 has 13 residues. Per germline, CDR1 ENHRY and CDR2 SYGVKD. The CDR3 here is CATSDRFNYGHTF. The CDR3 DNA reads TGTGCCACCAGCGACAGGTTTAACTATGGCCACACCTTC.

This chain links TRBV20-1 with TRBJ2-3; D is perhaps TRBD1 (6 bases). The V gene lost 3 bases and the J gene lost 2 bases, with 12 bases spanning the gap. The CDR3 spans 14 residues. The germline CDR1 and CDR2 sequences are DFQATT and SNEGSKA (reference sequence). This chain's CDR3 is CSARRDTFTDTQYF. The CDR3, as DNA: TGCAGTGCTAGGAGGGACACCTTCACAGATACGCAGTATTTT.

There are many counts of this clonotype. The chain has TRBV28 and TRBJ1-1, with D unresolved. Germline lookup yields CDR1 MDHEN and CDR2 SYDVKM. The CDR3 spans 13 residues. Trimming cost V 6 bases and J 10 bases, with 18 bases left between them. The CDR3 nucleotides read TGTGCCAGCAGACGCCAAGGGAGTTGGGTAGCTTTCTTT. Translation: CASRRQGSWVAFF.

This rearrangement joins TRBV7-2 to TRBJ1-1; no clear D. Germline-derived CDR1 and CDR2 are SGHTA and FQGNSA. CDR3 size: 15 residues. V was clipped by 4 bases and J by 5 bases, with 17 bases between them. CDR3 bases: TGTGCCAGCAGCTCGGTGGGAGTGGGTAGGACTGAAGCTTTCTTT. Residues: CASSSVGVGRTEAFF.

This rearrangement joins TRBV29-1 to TRBJ2-5; 7 bases map to TRBD1. With V trimmed by 8 bases and J by 1 base, 7 bases remained unmatched. From germline, CDR1 is SQVTM and CDR2 ANQGSEA. This CDR3 region has 13 residues. CDR3 amino acids: CSSRDSRQETQYF. CDR3 in DNA: TGCAGCTCCCGGGACAGCCGCCAAGAGACCCAGTACTTC.

This chain links TRBV20-1 with TRBJ1-1, with D possibly TRBD1 on 5 matching bases. The CDR3 extends over 14 amino acids. Germline CDR1 and CDR2: DFQATT and SNEGSKA (reference sequence). V gave up 0 bases and J gave up 8 bases, with 16 bases separating them. The CDR3 spells CSAREGGDELEAFF. The CDR3 region has the DNA TGCAGTGCTAGAGAGGGGGGGGACGAACTCGAAGCTTTCTTT.

V is TRBV20-1 and J is TRBJ2-5; TRBD1 agrees at 8 bases. Trimming took 3 bases from V and 5 from J; bases not matched to a gene: 2. The CDR3 runs 12 residues. Germline assignment: CDR1 DFQATT and CDR2 SNEGSKA (reference sequence). The CDR3 coding sequence is TGCAGTGCTAGGAGGACAGGGGAGACCCAGTACTTC. It yields the protein CSARRTGETQYF.

The chain is built from TRBV5-1 and TRBJ2-3; the match to TRBD2 covers 8 bases. Losses at the gene ends were 4 bases for V and 0 bases for J; bases not matched to a gene: 7. Germline CDR1 and CDR2: SGHRS and YFSETQ. The length of the CDR3 is 16 residues. The CDR3 nucleotides read TGCGCCAGCAGCCACGGTCCTAGCGGGAGCACAGATACGCAGTATTTT. Protein: CASSHGPSGSTDTQYF.

The chain links TRBV7-2 to TRBJ2-2, with no clear D. The CDR3 runs to 16 residues. Per the germline V gene, CDR1 is SGHTA and CDR2 is FQGNSA. Deletions cut 1 base from V and 1 base from J, with 10 bases between. The CDR3 protein is CASSLEGSQNTGELFF. The CDR3 DNA follows: TGTGCCAGCAGCTTAGAAGGCAGCCAGAACACCGGGGAGCTGTTTTTT.

This clonotype has at least ten counts. The rearrangement links TRBV7-8 to TRBJ1-1; the D gene is possibly TRBD1 (5 bases). The CDR3 consists of 18 residues. Deletions cut 3 bases from V and 0 bases from J, with 20 bases between. Germline loops: CDR1 SGHVS, CDR2 FQNEAQ. In nucleotides, the CDR3 is TGTGCCAGCAGCTTTGTGCGCGTGTGGGGGTATATGAACACTGAAGCTTTCTTT. Its protein product is CASSFVRVWGYMNTEAFF.

The V and J genes are TRBV20-1 and TRBJ2-7; D unresolved. Germline V gene lookup returns CDR1 DFQATT and CDR2 SNEGSKA (reference sequence). Trimming pared 4 bases from V and 7 bases from J, leaving 11 bases between. The CDR3 runs to 11 residues. The CDR3 nucleotides read TGCAGTGCTATCCCGGGCTTGGAGCAGTACTTC. It encodes CSAIPGLEQYF.

Only a few counts were recorded for this clonotype. The V call is TRBV13, the J call TRBJ2-7, with TRBD1 matching 7 bases. Trimming cost V 4 bases and J 4 bases; bases outside gene matches: 16. Per the germline V gene, CDR1 is PRHDT and CDR2 is FYEKMQ (reference sequence). The CDR3 is 17 residues long. CDR3 region: CASSSPNSRGRGYEQYF. DNA for the CDR3: TGTGCCAGCAGCTCCCCGAACAGCCGCGGCAGGGGGTACGAGCAGTACTTC.

The chain has TRBV7-9 and TRBJ1-5, with D tentatively TRBD1 (5 bases). Germline CDR1 is SEHNR and CDR2 is FQNEAQ (reference sequence). The CDR3 covers 17 residues. V was shortened by 5 bases and J by 1 base, with 18 bases between the two germline ends. The CDR3 region is CASSRQRGAPSNQPQHF. The CDR3, as DNA: TGTGCCAGCAGCAGGCAAAGGGGCGCGCCGAGCAATCAGCCCCAGCATTTT.

The J gene is TRBJ2-7, the V gene TRBV19; TRBD2 agrees at 8 bases. The closer fit of TRBJ2-1 to the DNA end suggests the J call may be wrong. CDR1 is LNHDA and CDR2 is SQIVND in the germline V gene (reference sequence). CDR3 size: 17 residues. CDR3 residues: CASSYSRTSLRGDEQFF. The DNA of the CDR3 is TGTGCCAGCAGTTACTCCCGGACTAGCCTGCGCGGCGATGAGCAGTTCTTC.